The rows below give T cell receptor beta chains drawn from one sample of a study of CD8 T cells in ankylosing spondylitis. TCRdb reprocessed the 5' RACE reads with MiXCR, giving one entry per CDR3 protein. The profile shows about 700,000 distinct CDR3 sequences, 15% to 20% of them singletons. Sequenced sample: blood, either unsorted or a sorted T cell fraction (not recorded which). These receptors all come from a male donor with ankylosing spondylitis. CDR3s include the opening cysteine and the closing phenylalanine or tryptophan. D genes are given only for firm matches. Clone size is given for some rows only: seen once, a few or many times, or a class if the clone is expanded.

J gene | D gene | clone size | V gene | CDR3 protein | CDR3 DNA
TRBJ2-3 | TRBD2 | few | TRBV6-5 | CASSTDRGGNTQYF | TGTGCCAGCAGTACCGACCGCGGGGGTAATACGCAGTATTTT
TRBJ1-6 | TRBD1 | - | TRBV11-2 | CASSLDPTGMNSPLHF | TGTGCCAGCAGCTTAGACCCGACAGGGATGAATTCACCCCTCCACTTT
TRBJ2-3 | TRBD2 | few | TRBV29-1 | CSVEESGASTDTQYF | TGCAGCGTTGAAGAGAGCGGGGCCAGCACAGATACGCAGTATTTT
TRBJ2-1 | TRBD2 | many | TRBV29-1 | CSVLGTSGTNNEQFF | TGCAGCGTCCTTGGGACTAGCGGGACTAACAATGAGCAGTTCTTC
TRBJ2-1 | - | - | TRBV29-1 | CSVEDRGGSYNEQFF | TGCAGCGTTGAAGATAGAGGGGGTTCCTACAATGAGCAGTTCTTC
TRBJ1-6 | - | - | TRBV20-1 | CSARRHLTSPLHF | TGCAGTGCTAGACGCCATTTGACTTCACCCCTCCACTTT
TRBJ1-6 | - | few | TRBV5-1 | CASSLETSPLHF | TGCGCCAGCAGCTTGGAGACCTCACCCCTCCACTTT
TRBJ2-7 | TRBD2 | few | TRBV20-1 | CSANSGDYEQYF | TGCAGTGCTAACAGCGGGGACTACGAGCAGTACTTC
TRBJ2-3 | - | many | TRBV13 | CASSLARGGIAFFRTDTQYF | TGTGCCAGCAGCTTGGCTCGTGGTGGCATCGCCTTTTTCCGCACAGATACGCAGTATTTT
TRBJ2-7 | TRBD1 | few | TRBV11-2 | CASSSGQGAYAYEQYF | TGTGCCAGCAGCTCAGGACAGGGAGCCTATGCCTACGAGCAGTACTTC
TRBJ2-3 | - | - | TRBV10-3 | CAISESVTDTQYF | TGTGCCATCAGTGAGTCGGTCACAGATACGCAGTATTTT
TRBJ1-3 | - | few | TRBV7-9 | CASSSGYSGLSGNTIYF | TGTGCCAGCAGCTCCGGTTACTCCGGCCTTTCTGGAAACACCATATATTTT
TRBJ2-3 | - | - | TRBV7-8 | CASSLDGLTDTQYF | TGTGCCAGCAGCTTAGACGGCCTCACAGATACGCAGTATTTT
TRBJ1-5 | - | - | TRBV30 | CAWSTALNQPQHF | TGTGCCTGGAGCACAGCTCTTAATCAGCCCCAGCATTTT
TRBJ1-1 | - | - | TRBV7-9 | CAGWQGSTEAFF | TGTGCCGGTTGGCAGGGGAGCACTGAAGCTTTCTTT
TRBJ1-1 | TRBD1 | - | TRBV12-3/TRBV12-4 | CASSSQGGAEAFF | TGTGCCAGCAGTTCACAGGGGGGAGCTGAAGCTTTCTTT
TRBJ2-2 | TRBD2 | - | TRBV28 | CASSPLAGGPGELFF | TGTGCCAGCAGCCCTCTAGCGGGGGGGCCCGGGGAGCTGTTTTTT
TRBJ2-1 | - | few | TRBV9 | CASSVAGISYNEQFF | TGTGCCAGCAGCGTAGCGGGGATCTCCTACAATGAGCAGTTCTTC
TRBJ2-1 | TRBD2 | - | TRBV7-7 | CASSSGLAGASSYNEQFF | TGTGCCAGCAGCTCGGGACTAGCGGGAGCCTCCTCCTACAATGAGCAGTTCTTC
TRBJ2-3 | TRBD2 | few | TRBV20-1 | CSARLAGGPGSTDTQYF | TGCAGTGCTAGGCTAGCGGGGGGGCCTGGCAGCACAGATACGCAGTATTTT
TRBJ1-1 | TRBD1 | - | TRBV18 | CASSSTGTNTEAFF | TGTGCCAGCTCATCGACAGGGACGAACACTGAAGCTTTCTTT
TRBJ2-1 | - | few | TRBV2 | CASRISENEQFF | TGTGCCAGCAGGATTAGCGAGAATGAGCAGTTCTTC
TRBJ2-7 | TRBD1 | few | TRBV30 | CAGNDREHYEQYF | TGTGCCGGCAACGACAGGGAGCACTACGAGCAGTACTTC
TRBJ2-5 | TRBD1 | - | TRBV6-5 | CASSLPGQAWETQYF | TGTGCCAGCAGTTTGCCGGGACAGGCTTGGGAGACCCAGTACTTC
TRBJ1-6 | - | few | TRBV5-1 | CASSPRGGVRIFSPLHF | TGCGCCAGCAGCCCCCGAGGGGGGGTTCGGATCTTTTCACCCCTCCACTTT
TRBJ2-5 | - | few | TRBV5-6 | CASSSLAQETQYF | TGTGCCAGCAGCTCGCTGGCGCAAGAGACCCAGTACTTC
TRBJ2-7 | TRBD2 | few | TRBV11-2 | CASSPSGRTPGEQYF | TGTGCCAGCAGCCCTAGCGGGAGGACCCCTGGGGAGCAGTACTTC
TRBJ1-4 | - | - | TRBV20-1 | CSAQTATNEKLFF | TGCAGTGCACAGACAGCAACTAATGAAAAACTGTTTTTT
TRBJ2-7 | TRBD1 | few | TRBV29-1 | CSVVGTGGFIDEQYF | TGCAGCGTTGTGGGTACAGGGGGCTTTATCGACGAGCAGTACTTC
TRBJ1-2 | - | - | TRBV7-2 | CASSSQAGGAWAYTF | TGTGCGAGCAGCTCACAAGCGGGGGGGGCGTGGGCCTACACCTTC
TRBJ2-1 | - | many | TRBV3-1 | CASSQANEQFF | TGCGCCAGCAGCCAGGCCAATGAGCAGTTCTTC
TRBJ2-7 | TRBD2 | - | TRBV7-6 | CASSPGGTTVSEQYF | TGTGCCAGCAGCCCGGGAGGTACGACAGTTTCCGAGCAGTACTTC
TRBJ1-1 | - | - | TRBV5-1 | CASSSGTVRTEAFF | TGCGCCAGCAGCTCAGGGACTGTCCGAACTGAAGCTTTCTTT
TRBJ2-5 | - | few | TRBV7-2 | CASGGTPKETQYF | TGTGCCAGCGGGGGGACGCCCAAAGAGACCCAGTACTTC
TRBJ2-1 | TRBD1 | many | TRBV7-9 | CASSPRWDRSYNEQFF | TGTGCCAGCAGCCCCCGTTGGGACAGGTCCTACAATGAGCAGTTCTTC
TRBJ1-5 | - | - | TRBV12-3/TRBV12-4 | CASSLILGNQPQHF | TGTGCCAGCAGCCTGATCCTGGGCAATCAGCCCCAGCATTTT
TRBJ1-2 | TRBD1 | many | TRBV5-1 | CASQKDRGHYGYTF | TGCGCCAGCCAGAAGGACAGGGGGCACTATGGCTACACCTTC
TRBJ2-3 | TRBD1 | - | TRBV29-1 | CSARGTVTDTQYF | TGCAGCGCGAGAGGGACAGTCACAGATACGCAGTATTTT
TRBJ2-3 | TRBD2 | few | TRBV4-1 | CASSQFGGGGADTQYF | TGCGCCAGCAGCCAATTTGGCGGGGGGGGAGCAGATACGCAGTATTTT
TRBJ1-1 | - | few | TRBV5-1 | CASSLGGMHTEAFF | TGCGCCAGCAGCTTGGGGGGAATGCACACTGAAGCTTTCTTT
TRBJ1-4 | - | few | TRBV25-1 | CASSLTDEKLFF | TGTGCCAGCAGTCTGACTGACGAAAAACTGTTTTTT